These 30 T cell receptor beta chains came from one sample sequenced in a study of blood T cells in healthy people across ages. Primers used in a second PCR of roughly 6 to 11 cycles were a sample-barcoded 5' primer and a J-beta primer mix. TCRdb reprocessed the 5' RACE reads via MiXCR and lists one record per CDR3 protein. The sample holds fewer than 2 million distinct CDR3 sequences; about 39% are singletons and the top ten take approximately 22%. The specimen sequenced was blood. These receptor sequences come from a human donor in good health.

This chain links TRBV28 with TRBJ2-6; possible D gene TRBD2, 6 bases. Trimming cost V 5 bases and J 4 bases, with 24 bases left between them. The CDR3 is made up of 19 amino acids. Germline V gene lookup returns CDR1 MDHEN and CDR2 SYDVKM. CDR3 nucleotide sequence: TGTGCCAGCAGTACTCCGGGGGTTACGGATGATCTCGGGGCCAACGTCCTGACTTTC. It yields the protein CASSTPGVTDDLGANVLTF.

The chain uses TRBV28 and TRBJ2-6, with TRBD2 as a possible D gene (5 bases). This CDR3 is 16 amino acids long. In germline, CDR1 is MDHEN, CDR2 SYDVKM. Trimming removed 3 bases at V and 1 base at J, with 10 bases between. In nucleotides, the CDR3 is TGTGCCAGCAGTTTCCGAAGGAGGTCTGGGGCCAACGTCCTGACTTTC. Translated: CASSFRRRSGANVLTF. The whole variable domain, remainder taken from reference TRBV28 and TRBJ2-6, is DVKVTQSSRYLVKRTGEKVFLECVQDMDHENMFWYRQDPGLGLRLIYFSYDVKMKEKGDIPEGYSVSREKKERFSLILESASTNQTSMYLCASSFRRRSGANVLTFGAGSRLTVL.

DNA for the CDR3: TGTGCCAGCTCACCACTTGCAGGGGCGGTCTATGGCTACACCTTC. It is translated as CASSPLAGAVYGYTF. This chain joins TRBV18 and TRBJ1-2; a possible D gene is TRBD1 (6 bases). V shed 1 base and J shed 4 bases, with 13 bases lying between them. Germline CDR1 and CDR2: KGHSH and LQKENI. The CDR3 has 15 residues.

This clonotype was seen only a few times. This rearrangement joins TRBV28 to TRBJ2-7, with D unclear. Germline V gene data show CDR1 as MDHEN and CDR2 as SYDVKM. This CDR3 is built from 13 residues. The germline V and J ends were trimmed by 8 bases and 4 bases, with 15 bases remaining between them. This CDR3 is CASSRVNKYEQYF. In DNA form, the CDR3 reads TGTGCCAGCTCTAGGGTTAACAAGTACGAGCAGTACTTC.

This chain links TRBV12-3 or TRBV12-4 with TRBJ1-1, with D uncertain. The CDR3 sequence is 12 residues long. With 0 bases removed from V and 10 bases from J, the gap between germline ends came to 9 bases. The CDR3 region has the DNA TGTGCCAGCAGTTTAGCGTCCCGGACAGCTTTCTTT. Translated, it gives CASSLASRTAFF.

This clonotype was seen more than once but under ten times. The V call is TRBV3-1, the J call TRBJ1-2; 8 nucleotides line up with TRBD1. With V trimmed by 7 bases and J by 4 bases, 8 bases remained unmatched. This CDR3 contains 14 residues. Germline V gives CDR1 LGHDT, CDR2 YNNKEL (reference sequence). In DNA form, the CDR3 reads TGTGCCAGCAAGGGGACAGGAAGACTCTATGGCTACACCTTC. It specifies CASKGTGRLYGYTF.

This clonotype has a handful of counts. The chain joins TRBV12-3 or TRBV12-4 to TRBJ2-5; 8 bases are a match to TRBD2. CDR3 size: 15 residues. The V and J ends lost 2 bases and 3 bases, in that order; junction bases with no gene match: 5. The DNA of the CDR3 is TGTGCCAGCAGTTTACTGCCAGCGGGGGAAGAGACCCAGTACTTC. Its protein is CASSLLPAGEETQYF.

V is TRBV6-5 and J is TRBJ1-6; no reliable D call. Germline loops: CDR1 MNHEY, CDR2 SVGAGI. Deletions cut 5 bases from V and 7 bases from J, with 12 bases between. The CDR3 runs 14 residues. The CDR3 loop is CASSETISNSPLHF. For the CDR3, the DNA is TGTGCCAGCAGTGAGACAATATCCAATTCACCCCTCCACTTT.

This chain joins TRBV5-4 and TRBJ2-5, with a tentative D call TRBD2 (6 bases). CDR1 is SGHNT, CDR2 YYREEE, per germline (reference sequence). The CDR3 is 14 residues long. V lost 0 bases and J 4 bases, leaving 10 bases between the germline ends. The CDR3 bases are TGTGCCAGCAGCTTGGAGCCCGGGGGAGAGACCCAGTACTTC. Amino acid sequence: CASSLEPGGETQYF.

The chain combines TRBV6-2 or TRBV6-3 with TRBJ2-5; D uncertain. The CDR3 has 13 amino acids. The germline V gene has CDR1 MNHEY and CDR2 SVGEGT. V shed 2 bases and J shed 13 bases, with 17 bases lying between them. In DNA form, the CDR3 reads TGTGCCAGCAGTTACCGGGCAGTCCCCGAGCTGTACTTC. Its protein product is CASSYRAVPELYF.

In its sample, this clonotype was seen a few times. The chain carries TRBV20-1 and TRBJ2-3, with D perhaps assigned TRBD1 or TRBD2 (5 bases each). From germline, CDR1 is DFQATT and CDR2 SNEGSKA (reference sequence). CDR3 size: 17 residues. Trimming took 0 bases from V and 2 from J, leaving 18 bases between them. CDR3 in amino acids: CSARDPLLGEYTDTQYF. CDR3 DNA: TGCAGTGCTAGAGATCCGCTTCTGGGGGAATACACAGATACGCAGTATTTT.

The chain couples TRBV12-3 or TRBV12-4 to TRBJ1-2; no definite D call. The CDR3 is made up of 14 amino acids. V was shortened by 3 bases and J by 4 bases, with 12 bases between the two germline ends. The CDR3 DNA follows: TGTGCCAGCAGTTTTAGCCGCAGGAGCTATGGCTACACCTTC. As protein: CASSFSRRSYGYTF.

This clonotype was seen a handful of times. The J gene is TRBJ2-5, the V gene TRBV27, with 13 bases lining up with TRBD2. V lost 3 bases, J lost 11 bases, and 12 bases stayed unmatched. Looked up from germline, CDR1 is MNHEY and CDR2 is SMNVEV (reference sequence). The CDR3 length is 16 residues. The DNA of the CDR3 is TGTGCCAGCAGTTTCGCCACTAGCGGGGGGGACAATGAGCAGTACTTC. Its translation is CASSFATSGGDNEQYF.

The chain recombines TRBV29-1 with TRBJ2-1; 7 nucleotides align to TRBD1. The length of the CDR3 is 15 residues. Per the germline V gene, CDR1 is SQVTM and CDR2 is ANQGSEA. J lost 4 bases, V lost 4 bases, and 10 bases had no gene match. The chain's CDR3 is CSVGRPGQPYNEQFF. CDR3 DNA: TGCAGCGTTGGCCGGCCGGGACAGCCATACAATGAGCAGTTCTTC.

The CDR3 nucleotides are TGTGCCAGCAGCGTAGGCCCTCAGGTGGGGCAAGAGACCCAGTACTTC. It specifies CASSVGPQVGQETQYF. The chain couples TRBV9 to TRBJ2-5; no clear D gene. Between the trimmed V and J ends, which lost 0 bases and 2 bases, there was a span of 14 bases. The CDR3 consists of 16 residues. Germline assignment: CDR1 SGDLS and CDR2 YYNGEE.

The rearrangement joins TRBV9 to TRBJ1-2; TRBD1 matches 9 bases. This CDR3 spans 15 amino acids. From germline, CDR1 is SGDLS and CDR2 YYNGEE. After removal of 4 bases from V and 3 bases from J, the junction contained 7 bases not matched to a gene. The CDR3: CASSQTTGGYYGYTF. The CDR3 DNA sequence: TGTGCCAGCAGCCAAACGACAGGGGGATACTATGGCTACACCTTC.

This chain links TRBV4-2 with TRBJ1-4; D possibly corresponds to TRBD1 (6 bases). V was trimmed by 0 bases and J by 0 bases, leaving 11 bases between them. The CDR3 covers 17 residues. Germline V lookup: CDR1 LGHNA, CDR2 YNFKEQ. In DNA form, the CDR3 reads TGTGCCAGCAGCCAAGATACAGGGAGCTCAACTAATGAAAAACTGTTTTTT. Protein product: CASSQDTGSSTNEKLFF.

The chain combines TRBV20-1 with TRBJ2-6; 10 bases map to TRBD1. Germline V CDR1 and CDR2: DFQATT, SNEGSKA (reference sequence). V lost 6 bases to trimming and J lost 0 bases; unmatched junction nucleotides: 5. The CDR3 has 16 residues. In DNA, the CDR3 is TGCAGTGCCAGGGGACAGGGGTTCTCTGGGGCCAACGTCCTGACTTTC. It translates to CSARGQGFSGANVLTF.

V gene TRBV28 combines with J gene TRBJ2-7, with unresolved D. Germline V gene sequence: CDR1 MDHEN, CDR2 SYDVKM. This CDR3 is built from 14 residues. The V end was cut by 5 bases, the J end by 2 bases, with 13 bases between. The CDR3 sequence is CASSLPQAPYEQYF. The CDR3 DNA follows: TGTGCCAGCAGTCTCCCCCAGGCCCCCTACGAGCAGTACTTC.

J is TRBJ1-2 and V is TRBV24-1, with D perhaps matching TRBD1 (6 bases). Germline V lookup: CDR1 KGHDR, CDR2 SFDVKD. V lost 4 bases, J lost 8 bases, and 19 bases lay in between. The CDR3 covers 15 residues. This CDR3 reads CATSDYRAPMWGYTF. CDR3 nucleotides: TGTGCCACCAGTGACTACAGGGCCCCCATGTGGGGCTACACCTTC.

This clonotype was counted a few times. The rearrangement joins TRBV6-6 to TRBJ1-5; maybe TRBD1 (5 bases). The CDR3 runs 13 residues. CDR1 MNHNY and CDR2 SVGAGI come from the germline V gene (reference sequence). V was shortened by 10 bases and J by 2 bases, with 12 bases between the two germline ends. The chain's CDR3 is CATGTDRNQPQHF. DNA for the CDR3: TGTGCCACAGGGACCGATCGCAATCAGCCCCAGCATTTT.

This clonotype was observed once. A much more abundant neighbour one base away suggests this may be a read error. The rearrangement uses TRBV7-7 and TRBJ2-7; D is uncertain. This CDR3 has 14 residues. From germline, CDR1 is SSHAT and CDR2 FNYEAQ (reference sequence). Trimming left V 2 bases short and J 0 bases short, with 8 bases between. The CDR3 region is CASSLNVASYEQYF. In nucleotides, the CDR3 is TGTGCCAGCAGCTTAAACGTCGCCTCCTACGAGCAGTACTTC.

This clonotype came up a few times. The chain has TRBV4-3 and TRBJ2-1; TRBD2 matches 7 bases. Looked up from germline, CDR1 is LGHNA and CDR2 is YSLEER. The CDR3 spans 20 residues. Trimming removed 0 bases from V and 5 bases from J; junction bases left unmatched: 19. This CDR3 is CASSQDPFRSLSGANNEQFF. For the CDR3, the DNA is TGCGCCAGCAGCCAAGATCCCTTTCGGTCACTGAGCGGGGCAAACAATGAGCAGTTCTTC.

V gene TRBV28 combines with J gene TRBJ2-1; 9 bases match TRBD1. Germline lookup yields CDR1 MDHEN and CDR2 SYDVKM. This CDR3 spans 15 amino acids. The V gene end was trimmed by 7 bases and the J gene end by 12 bases; junction bases not matched to a gene: 16. The CDR3 loop reads CASTTEGQGFGGQFF. The CDR3 DNA follows: TGTGCCAGCACCACAGAGGGACAGGGATTTGGAGGGCAGTTCTTC. Full variable domain (remainder filled in from reference TRBV28 and TRBJ2-1): DVKVTQSSRYLVKRTGEKVFLECVQDMDHENMFWYRQDPGLGLRLIYFSYDVKMKEKGDIPEGYSVSREKKERFSLILESASTNQTSMYLCASTTEGQGFGGQFFGPGTRLTVL.

With regard to this clonotype: The junction differs from germline at one of its ends, possibly a read error. This chain joins TRBV18 and TRBJ1-6; D is uncertain. This CDR3 comprises 15 residues. Germline V CDR1 and CDR2: KGHSH, LQKENI. Here the CDR3 DNA reads TGTGCCAGCTCACCAATCGGATCCTATAATTCACCCCCCCACTTT. Residues: CASSPIGSYNSPPHF.

V and J are TRBV7-2 and TRBJ1-5; TRBD1 is a possible D gene (6 bases). The V gene lost 3 bases and the J gene lost 2 bases, with 11 bases spanning the gap. Looked up from germline, CDR1 is SGHTA and CDR2 is FQGNSA. This CDR3 comprises 15 residues. The CDR3 loop is CASSLRGTGNQPQHF. CDR3 bases: TGTGCCAGCAGCTTGAGGGGGACGGGCAATCAGCCCCAGCATTTT.

The chain has TRBV15 and TRBJ2-1, with D possibly being TRBD1 (5 bases). This CDR3 is 17 amino acids long. Germline V gene sequence: CDR1 LNHNV, CDR2 YYDKDF (reference sequence). Trimming shortened V by 6 bases and J by 0 bases, and 18 bases separated the two germline ends. The DNA for the CDR3 is TGTGCCACCAGTCTGAGGAAACAGGCGATCTCCTACAATGAGCAGTTCTTC. This sequence encodes CATSLRKQAISYNEQFF.

A word on this clonotype: A much larger clonotype is one base distant, so this may be a read error. The V call is TRBV7-7, the J call TRBJ1-5; D is unresolved. V was clipped by 1 base and J by 5 bases, with 6 bases between them. Germline CDR1 and CDR2: SSHAT and FNYEAQ (reference sequence). The CDR3 has 13 amino acids. The CDR3 sequence is CASSLDTDQPQHF. DNA of the CDR3: TGTGCCAGCAGCTTAGACACGGATCAGCCCCAGCATTTT.

The rearrangement uses TRBV7-6 and TRBJ2-1; perhaps D is TRBD1 or TRBD2 (6 bases each). Germline V gives CDR1 SGHVS, CDR2 FNYEAQ. V was shortened by 5 bases and J by 7 bases, with 12 bases between the two germline ends. CDR3 length equals 13 residues. CDR3: CASSQGGLNEQFF. DNA for the CDR3: TGTGCCAGCAGCCAAGGGGGGTTGAATGAGCAGTTCTTC. The variable domain in full, completed from reference TRBV7-6 and TRBJ2-1, reads GAGVSQSPRYKVTKRGQDVALRCDPISGHVSLYWYRQALGQGPEFLTYFNYEAQQDKSGLPNDRFSAERPEGSISTLTIQRTEQRDSAMYRCASSQGGLNEQFFGPGTRLTVL.

This clonotype occurred a few times. This sequence joins TRBV5-6 and TRBJ2-5, with 8 bases aligning to TRBD1. Germline assignment: CDR1 SGHDT and CDR2 YYEEEE. V was pared by 0 bases and J by 3 bases, with 4 bases of the junction left unmatched. CDR3 size: 15 residues. The CDR3 here is CASSLDRGAKETQYF. The CDR3, as DNA: TGTGCCAGCAGCTTGGACAGGGGGGCGAAAGAGACCCAGTACTTC.